This T cell receptor (beta chain) stems from a study of control samples from healthy donors and cancer patients. Generated by immunoSEQ multiplex PCR, the TCRdb table keeps only in-frame clones and is missing some. The repertoire includes about 100,000 clones, more than 85% of them detected once, and about 18% sits in the top ten. The germline V gene encodes CDR1 SEHNR and CDR2 FQNEAQ (reference sequence). V lost 0 bases and J lost 3, with 9 bases in between. The CDR3 totals 14 residues. This clonotype was sampled from a woman in her forties or fifties in good health. V usage is TRBV7-9 and J usage is TRBJ2-7; a possible D gene is TRBD2 (5 bases). The sequencing sample was made of blood. The CDR3, as DNA: TGTGCCAGCAGCTTAGCGGCTGGAGGCTACGAGCAGTACTTC. This gives the protein CASSLAAGGYEQYF.